This T cell receptor beta chain was sequenced for a study of cytomegalovirus exposure and HLA in healthy donors. General study points: V segments that were indistinguishable, TRBV6-2 and TRBV6-3 among them, were omitted from analysis.

Unmatched junction bases numbered 7, after V lost 8 bases and J lost 6 bases. Germline assignment: CDR1 GTSNPN and CDR2 SVGIG (reference sequence). This CDR3 is 11 amino acids long. Both 60 Vbeta primers and 13 Jbeta primers went into the PCR. Sequenced by immunoSEQ multiplex PCR; TCRdb stores in-frame clones only, minus some. Of 130,000 to 150,000 clones listed, roughly 72% are singletons. Regarding this clone: What it recognizes is unknown.

This receptor was identified in a man aged 40-50 years in good health and CMV-seronegative. The rearrangement uses TRBV30 and TRBJ2-7, with 7 nucleotides matching TRBD2. The specimen was PBMCs. CDR3 coding DNA: TGTGCCAATCAAGCGGGGACCGAGCAGTACTTC. Translation: CANQAGTEQYF.